This TCR beta chain emerged from a study of blood T cell repertoires in COVID-19. In the study overall: COVID-19 samples, acute and convalescent, were from the United States, Italy and Spain. In each case, the material was cDNA or gDNA derived from T cells, B-cell-depleted T cells, or PBMCs.

As originally analysed: Amplifying reference gene primers gave estimates of nucleated cell counts. Assay used: immunoSEQ multiplex PCR; TCRdb lists only in-frame clones, some missing. D and trimming were read from the DNA, whereas the V and J calls and clone size are those reported in that table. The profile covers some 320,000 clones, with 88% appearing a single time and approximately 6.6% taken by the ten largest. Germline lookup yields CDR1 KGHDR and CDR2 SFDVKD. The CDR3 spans 16 residues. The junction had 8 bases not matched to a gene; V was cut back by 2 bases and J by 7 bases. Sequencing was carried out using peripheral blood. The TCR sequence derives from a woman aged 30 to 39 who had recovered from COVID-19. J is TRBJ1-4 and V is TRBV24-1; 8 nucleotides match TRBD1. CDR3 in amino acids: CATSDSFRGPPEKLFF. In DNA, the CDR3 is TGTGCCACCAGTGATTCTTTCAGGGGGCCACCTGAAAAACTGTTTTTT.